These T cell receptor beta chains were read from a single sample in a study of cytomegalovirus exposure and HLA in healthy donors. The method was immunoSEQ multiplex PCR; TCRdb's version includes in-frame clones alone and lacks a portion of them. This table has roughly 150,000 clones, approximately 62% appearing once. Material for sequencing was PBMCs. All receptors come from a human donor in good health. Each CDR3 is given without its conserved first and last residue.

>TRBV6-1|TRBJ2-2
ASSVAGANTGELF
>TRBV2|TRBJ1-1
ASSERRGNLNTEAF
>TRBV28|TRBJ1-5
ASSLPRRASNQPQH
>TRBV5-1|TRBJ2-2
ASTGSTGELF
>TRBV5-6|TRBJ2-2
ASSLAGGATGELF
>TRBV27|TRBJ2-1
ASRVEGATYNEQF
>TRBV7-3|TRBJ2-1
ASSLIGASGRSGEQF
>TRBV6-5|TRBJ2-7
ASSYSNSGGAYEQY
>TRBV5-4|TRBJ1-2
ASSPVRGSNYGYT
>TRBV15|TRBJ2-2
ATSLRTEGTGELF
>TRBV13|.
ASSPPGQGGDYEQY
>TRBV9|TRBJ2-5
ASSALGTSGQETQY
>TRBV11-3|TRBJ2-1
ASSLDDSYNEQF
>TRBV28|TRBJ2-3
ASSLCFNPTSGSTDTQY
>TRBV7-6|TRBJ2-7
ASSVSGSFNEQY
>TRBV10-2|TRBJ1-3
ASSERPGSTGNTIY
>TRBV7-2|TRBJ2-1
ASSTGLHGGEQF
>TRBV11-2|TRBJ2-7
ASSLDRASGYAYEQY
>TRBV19|TRBJ1-4
ASRYRGATNEKLF
>TRBV7-7|TRBJ2-5
ASSLDPSLETQY
>TRBV19|TRBJ1-1
ASSITNTEAF
>TRBV5-4|TRBJ2-7
ASSLGTGGPYEQY
>TRBV18|TRBJ2-5
ASSPQETQY
>TRBV15|TRBJ2-1
ATTGTSVSSYNEQF
>TRBV18|TRBJ2-7
ASSPSGGRGSYEQY
>TRBV5-4|TRBJ2-5
ASSWPGQGAETQY
>TRBV7-9|TRBJ2-1
ASSLGRTGGRNNEQF
>TRBV5-1|TRBJ2-7
ASSDSGSSYEQY
>TRBV7-3|TRBJ2-4
ASRLMALAGGVENIQY
>TRBV28|TRBJ2-2
ASMGGSWDTGELF
>TRBV5-1|TRBJ2-7
ASSPDPDTTYEQY
>TRBV9|TRBJ2-7
ASSVGPGQGSYEQY
>TRBV5-4|TRBJ1-2
ASRRTGGNYGYT
>TRBV29-1|TRBJ2-2
SVEGVVGELF
>TRBV2|TRBJ2-7
ASSPSGLYEQY
>TRBV6-5|TRBJ2-6
ASSRQFSGANVLT
>TRBV2|TRBJ2-1
ASRAGEGENEQF
>TRBV19|TRBJ2-3
ASSPAGTGSTDTQY
>TRBV5-6|TRBJ2-2
ASSYRTGAGELF
>TRBV5-1|TRBJ2-2
ASAQASTGELF